This paragraph reports one TCR beta chain. Looked up from germline, CDR1 is LNHNV and CDR2 is YYDKDF (reference sequence). With V trimmed by 1 base and J by 4 bases, 4 bases remained unmatched. The length of the CDR3 is 15 residues. The data belong to a study of blood T cell repertoires in COVID-19. The data were produced by immunoSEQ multiplex PCR, yet TCRdb's version contains in-frame clones alone and is incomplete. The sample shows some 100,000 clones, 85% of them seen only once. The receptor was derived from a woman in her 70s with active or convalescent COVID-19. Sequencing used peripheral blood. This chain uses TRBV15 with TRBJ2-5; 9 bases line up with TRBD2. Here the CDR3 reads CATSRGGTSPETQYF. CDR3 bases: TGTGCCACCAGCAGAGGAGGGACTAGCCCAGAGACCCAGTACTTC.